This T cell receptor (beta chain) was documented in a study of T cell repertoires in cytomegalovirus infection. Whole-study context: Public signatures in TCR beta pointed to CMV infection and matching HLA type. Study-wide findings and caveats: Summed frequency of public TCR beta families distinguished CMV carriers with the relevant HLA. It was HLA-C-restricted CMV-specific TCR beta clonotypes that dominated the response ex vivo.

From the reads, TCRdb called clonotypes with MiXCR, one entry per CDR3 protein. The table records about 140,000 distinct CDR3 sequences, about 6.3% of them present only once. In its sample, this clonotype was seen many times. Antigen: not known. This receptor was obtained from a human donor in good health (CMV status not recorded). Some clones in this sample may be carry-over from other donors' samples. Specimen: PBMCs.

DNA of the CDR3: TGTGCCAGCAGTTTAGCGTCTGGGTCACCCCTCCACTTT. It specifies CASSLASGSPLHF. V and J are TRBV12-3 or TRBV12-4 and TRBJ1-6; no definite D call. This CDR3 spans 13 amino acids. Trimming removed 0 bases from V and 10 bases from J, with 7 bases in between.